The 17 T cell receptor beta chains listed next were all sequenced from one sample in a study of Ad26.COV2.S vaccination and SARS-CoV-2 variants. The sample's treatment: about 20 received Ad26.COV2.S at low or high dose, single or two shots; a few received placebo; per-sample allocation not given. Samples were taken on day 63 after the first vaccine or placebo injection. The method was immunoSEQ multiplex PCR; TCRdb's version includes in-frame clones alone and lacks a portion of them. In the table there are about 350,000 clones, 70% to 90% of which are singletons. The starting material was peripheral blood, obtained in a trial of Ad26.COV2.S vaccine versus placebo. All receptors come from a person aged 18-60 years who received the Ad26.COV2.S COVID-19 vaccine or a placebo.

The chain joins TRBV24-1 to TRBJ2-1; weak D call: TRBD2 (6 bases). The CDR3 has 12 residues. Trimming took off 8 bases at V and 14 bases at J, with 18 bases between the two ends. Germline CDR1 KGHDR, CDR2 SFDVKD. CDR3 protein: CATTSGDLVKFF. CDR3 nucleotide sequence: TGTGCCACCACCTCGGGGGACCTCGTCAAGTTCTTC.

V gene TRBV7-2 combines with J gene TRBJ2-1; no reliable D call. The CDR3 has 16 residues. Germline loops: CDR1 SGHTA, CDR2 FQGNSA. Trimming left V 5 bases short and J 2 bases short, with 16 bases between. DNA of the CDR3: TGTGCCAGCAGCCCTTATGGTTCAGTGGCCTACAATGAGCAGTTCTTC. This encodes CASSPYGSVAYNEQFF.

V gene TRBV19 combines with J gene TRBJ2-5, with 11 bases identical to TRBD2. The V segment lost 3 bases and the J segment 5 bases; nucleotides outside the gene matches: 5. Germline V CDR1 and CDR2: LNHDA, SQIVND (reference sequence). The CDR3 length is 15 residues. The CDR3 nucleotides are TGTGCCAGTAGTATGGCTAGCGGGAGGTATGAGACCCAGTACTTC. Translated: CASSMASGRYETQYF.

This clone was counted once. The rearrangement joins TRBV5-6 to TRBJ2-7; no reliable D call. Per germline, CDR1 SGHDT and CDR2 YYEEEE. The CDR3 runs to 14 residues. V was shortened by 0 bases and J by 0 bases, with 7 bases between the two germline ends. The CDR3: CASSLGGYSYEQYF. CDR3 in DNA: TGTGCCAGCAGCTTGGGAGGATACTCCTACGAGCAGTACTTC.

This chain joins TRBV27 and TRBJ2-5; possible D gene TRBD1, 6 bases. The CDR3 covers 15 residues. Germline V CDR1 and CDR2: MNHEY, SMNVEV (reference sequence). Trimming took 6 bases from V and 1 from J, leaving 15 bases between them. The CDR3 DNA follows: TGTGCCAGCAGCGCCTGGGCAGGGGCCCAAGAGACCCAGTACTTC. This encodes CASSAWAGAQETQYF.

J is TRBJ2-1 and V is TRBV11-3, with 10 bases aligning to TRBD2. Looked up from germline, CDR1 is SGHNT and CDR2 is YENEEA. The CDR3 has 16 amino acids. The trim removed 0 bases at V and 3 bases at J, leaving 2 bases unmatched. The CDR3 bases are TGTGCCAGCAGCTTAGACCCTAGCGGGGGCTACAATGAGCAGTTCTTC. Its protein product is CASSLDPSGGYNEQFF. The whole variable domain, remainder taken from reference TRBV11-3 and TRBJ2-1, is EAGVVQSPRYKIIEKKQPVAFWCNPISGHNTLYWYLQNLGQGPELLIRYENEEAVDDSQLPKDRFSAERLKGVDSTLKIQPAELGDSAVYLCASSLDPSGGYNEQFFGPGTRLTVL.

The chain joins TRBV30 to TRBJ2-7, with D maybe TRBD2 (6 bases). The germline gives CDR1 GTSNPN, CDR2 SVGIG (reference sequence). This CDR3 contains 12 residues. V gave up 1 base and J gave up 7 bases, with 11 bases separating them. The CDR3 sequence is CAWSERREEQYF. CDR3 nucleotides: TGTGCCTGGAGTGAGAGACGGGAGGAGCAGTACTTC.

This clone was seen a few times. This chain joins TRBV5-1 and TRBJ1-2, with 7 bases aligning to TRBD1. This CDR3 comprises 15 residues. The germline V gene encodes CDR1 SGHRS and CDR2 YFSETQ. J lost 5 bases, V lost 4 bases, and 11 bases had no gene match. CDR3 in DNA: TGCGCCAGCAGCCCGGGACAGATCGGAGAGTATGGCTACACCTTC. It yields the protein CASSPGQIGEYGYTF. Filled out from reference TRBV5-1 and TRBJ1-2, the complete variable domain reads KAGVTQTPRYLIKTRGQQVTLSCSPISGHRSVSWYQQTPGQGLQFLFEYFSETQRNKGNFPGRFSGRQFSNSRSEMNVSTLELGDSALYLCASSPGQIGEYGYTFGSGTRLTVV.

This chain connects TRBV21-1 to TRBJ2-1; TRBD2 was called by the table and not checked on the DNA. TRBV21-1 is classified as a pseudogene. The CDR3 runs to 16 residues. The CDR3 region is CASSKVAVSSYNEQFF. As DNA, the CDR3 is TGTGCCAGCAGCAAAGTTGCGGTGAGCTCCTACAATGAGCAGTTCTTC.

This clone was counted between two and nine times. V is TRBV18 and J is TRBJ2-5; 7 nucleotides agree with TRBD1. CDR3 length: 14 amino acids. The germline gives CDR1 KGHSH, CDR2 LQKENI. The J segment lost 5 bases and the V segment lost 1 base, leaving 4 bases of the junction unmatched. CDR3 region: CASSPQGAGETQYF. Written as DNA, the CDR3 is TGTGCCAGCTCACCACAGGGGGCCGGGGAGACCCAGTACTTC.

The chain carries TRBV14 and TRBJ2-1; 8 bases agree with TRBD2. J was trimmed by 0 bases and V by 0 bases; bases with no gene match: 4. This CDR3 is 17 amino acids long. Germline CDR1 reads SGHDN; CDR2 reads FVKESK. CDR3 protein: CASSQDQLADSYNEQFF. The CDR3 nucleotides read TGTGCCAGCAGCCAAGACCAACTAGCGGACTCCTACAATGAGCAGTTCTTC.

This chain uses TRBV19 with TRBJ1-1; no definite D call. CDR1 is LNHDA, CDR2 SQIVND, per germline (reference sequence). The V gene lost 5 bases and the J gene lost 7 bases, with 11 bases spanning the gap. The CDR3 extends over 12 amino acids. The CDR3 DNA sequence: TGTGCCAGTAGTTCGAGACCGGGTGAAGCTTTCTTT. Translation: CASSSRPGEAFF.

This chain links TRBV3-1 (or the pseudogene TRBV3-2) with TRBJ2-7; TRBD2 matches at 7 bases. Germline V gene data show CDR1 as LGHDT and CDR2 as YNNKEL (reference sequence). The CDR3 loop spans 17 amino acids. J was trimmed by 0 bases and V by 4 bases; bases with no gene match: 12. CDR3 region: CASSRRLAAYSSYEQYF. The CDR3 region has the DNA TGTGCCAGCAGCCGCCGGCTAGCGGCCTATAGCTCCTACGAGCAGTACTTC.

The chain recombines TRBV28 with TRBJ1-2; 9 bases align to TRBD1. Germline V lookup: CDR1 MDHEN, CDR2 SYDVKM. The CDR3 runs to 13 residues. V shed 7 bases, J shed 4 bases, and the junction held 4 bases outside the gene matches. The CDR3 region has the DNA TGTGCCAGCAACCCGGGACAGGGCTATGGCTACACCTTC. This encodes CASNPGQGYGYTF.

This sequence joins TRBV2 and TRBJ2-1; 8 positions agree with TRBD1. The CDR3 length is 16 residues. Germline assignment: CDR1 SNHLY and CDR2 FYNNEI. The V segment lost 2 bases and the J segment 5 bases; nucleotides outside the gene matches: 8. The CDR3 DNA reads TGTGCCAGCAGTGAATTCGGGCAGGGGGCCGACAATGAGCAGTTCTTC. Encoded protein: CASSEFGQGADNEQFF.

This chain links TRBV4-3 with TRBJ1-2; D is unclear. The V gene's germline CDR1 is LGHNA and CDR2 YSLEER. The CDR3 extends over 15 amino acids. Trimming removed 3 bases at V and 6 bases at J, with 17 bases between. CDR3 sequence (DNA): TGCGCCAGCAGCCACATGTCGGGGAGGTCGGATGGCTACACCTTC. Residues: CASSHMSGRSDGYTF.

This clone was observed many times. The genes are TRBV6-2 or TRBV6-3 and TRBJ1-2; no reliable D call. V lost 5 bases, J lost 4 bases, and 8 bases lay in between. Germline V gene data show CDR1 as MNHEY and CDR2 as SVGEGT. The CDR3 is 12 residues long. CDR3 nucleotide sequence: TGTGCCAGCAGTCCGACCGCCTATGGCTACACCTTC. Its protein product is CASSPTAYGYTF.